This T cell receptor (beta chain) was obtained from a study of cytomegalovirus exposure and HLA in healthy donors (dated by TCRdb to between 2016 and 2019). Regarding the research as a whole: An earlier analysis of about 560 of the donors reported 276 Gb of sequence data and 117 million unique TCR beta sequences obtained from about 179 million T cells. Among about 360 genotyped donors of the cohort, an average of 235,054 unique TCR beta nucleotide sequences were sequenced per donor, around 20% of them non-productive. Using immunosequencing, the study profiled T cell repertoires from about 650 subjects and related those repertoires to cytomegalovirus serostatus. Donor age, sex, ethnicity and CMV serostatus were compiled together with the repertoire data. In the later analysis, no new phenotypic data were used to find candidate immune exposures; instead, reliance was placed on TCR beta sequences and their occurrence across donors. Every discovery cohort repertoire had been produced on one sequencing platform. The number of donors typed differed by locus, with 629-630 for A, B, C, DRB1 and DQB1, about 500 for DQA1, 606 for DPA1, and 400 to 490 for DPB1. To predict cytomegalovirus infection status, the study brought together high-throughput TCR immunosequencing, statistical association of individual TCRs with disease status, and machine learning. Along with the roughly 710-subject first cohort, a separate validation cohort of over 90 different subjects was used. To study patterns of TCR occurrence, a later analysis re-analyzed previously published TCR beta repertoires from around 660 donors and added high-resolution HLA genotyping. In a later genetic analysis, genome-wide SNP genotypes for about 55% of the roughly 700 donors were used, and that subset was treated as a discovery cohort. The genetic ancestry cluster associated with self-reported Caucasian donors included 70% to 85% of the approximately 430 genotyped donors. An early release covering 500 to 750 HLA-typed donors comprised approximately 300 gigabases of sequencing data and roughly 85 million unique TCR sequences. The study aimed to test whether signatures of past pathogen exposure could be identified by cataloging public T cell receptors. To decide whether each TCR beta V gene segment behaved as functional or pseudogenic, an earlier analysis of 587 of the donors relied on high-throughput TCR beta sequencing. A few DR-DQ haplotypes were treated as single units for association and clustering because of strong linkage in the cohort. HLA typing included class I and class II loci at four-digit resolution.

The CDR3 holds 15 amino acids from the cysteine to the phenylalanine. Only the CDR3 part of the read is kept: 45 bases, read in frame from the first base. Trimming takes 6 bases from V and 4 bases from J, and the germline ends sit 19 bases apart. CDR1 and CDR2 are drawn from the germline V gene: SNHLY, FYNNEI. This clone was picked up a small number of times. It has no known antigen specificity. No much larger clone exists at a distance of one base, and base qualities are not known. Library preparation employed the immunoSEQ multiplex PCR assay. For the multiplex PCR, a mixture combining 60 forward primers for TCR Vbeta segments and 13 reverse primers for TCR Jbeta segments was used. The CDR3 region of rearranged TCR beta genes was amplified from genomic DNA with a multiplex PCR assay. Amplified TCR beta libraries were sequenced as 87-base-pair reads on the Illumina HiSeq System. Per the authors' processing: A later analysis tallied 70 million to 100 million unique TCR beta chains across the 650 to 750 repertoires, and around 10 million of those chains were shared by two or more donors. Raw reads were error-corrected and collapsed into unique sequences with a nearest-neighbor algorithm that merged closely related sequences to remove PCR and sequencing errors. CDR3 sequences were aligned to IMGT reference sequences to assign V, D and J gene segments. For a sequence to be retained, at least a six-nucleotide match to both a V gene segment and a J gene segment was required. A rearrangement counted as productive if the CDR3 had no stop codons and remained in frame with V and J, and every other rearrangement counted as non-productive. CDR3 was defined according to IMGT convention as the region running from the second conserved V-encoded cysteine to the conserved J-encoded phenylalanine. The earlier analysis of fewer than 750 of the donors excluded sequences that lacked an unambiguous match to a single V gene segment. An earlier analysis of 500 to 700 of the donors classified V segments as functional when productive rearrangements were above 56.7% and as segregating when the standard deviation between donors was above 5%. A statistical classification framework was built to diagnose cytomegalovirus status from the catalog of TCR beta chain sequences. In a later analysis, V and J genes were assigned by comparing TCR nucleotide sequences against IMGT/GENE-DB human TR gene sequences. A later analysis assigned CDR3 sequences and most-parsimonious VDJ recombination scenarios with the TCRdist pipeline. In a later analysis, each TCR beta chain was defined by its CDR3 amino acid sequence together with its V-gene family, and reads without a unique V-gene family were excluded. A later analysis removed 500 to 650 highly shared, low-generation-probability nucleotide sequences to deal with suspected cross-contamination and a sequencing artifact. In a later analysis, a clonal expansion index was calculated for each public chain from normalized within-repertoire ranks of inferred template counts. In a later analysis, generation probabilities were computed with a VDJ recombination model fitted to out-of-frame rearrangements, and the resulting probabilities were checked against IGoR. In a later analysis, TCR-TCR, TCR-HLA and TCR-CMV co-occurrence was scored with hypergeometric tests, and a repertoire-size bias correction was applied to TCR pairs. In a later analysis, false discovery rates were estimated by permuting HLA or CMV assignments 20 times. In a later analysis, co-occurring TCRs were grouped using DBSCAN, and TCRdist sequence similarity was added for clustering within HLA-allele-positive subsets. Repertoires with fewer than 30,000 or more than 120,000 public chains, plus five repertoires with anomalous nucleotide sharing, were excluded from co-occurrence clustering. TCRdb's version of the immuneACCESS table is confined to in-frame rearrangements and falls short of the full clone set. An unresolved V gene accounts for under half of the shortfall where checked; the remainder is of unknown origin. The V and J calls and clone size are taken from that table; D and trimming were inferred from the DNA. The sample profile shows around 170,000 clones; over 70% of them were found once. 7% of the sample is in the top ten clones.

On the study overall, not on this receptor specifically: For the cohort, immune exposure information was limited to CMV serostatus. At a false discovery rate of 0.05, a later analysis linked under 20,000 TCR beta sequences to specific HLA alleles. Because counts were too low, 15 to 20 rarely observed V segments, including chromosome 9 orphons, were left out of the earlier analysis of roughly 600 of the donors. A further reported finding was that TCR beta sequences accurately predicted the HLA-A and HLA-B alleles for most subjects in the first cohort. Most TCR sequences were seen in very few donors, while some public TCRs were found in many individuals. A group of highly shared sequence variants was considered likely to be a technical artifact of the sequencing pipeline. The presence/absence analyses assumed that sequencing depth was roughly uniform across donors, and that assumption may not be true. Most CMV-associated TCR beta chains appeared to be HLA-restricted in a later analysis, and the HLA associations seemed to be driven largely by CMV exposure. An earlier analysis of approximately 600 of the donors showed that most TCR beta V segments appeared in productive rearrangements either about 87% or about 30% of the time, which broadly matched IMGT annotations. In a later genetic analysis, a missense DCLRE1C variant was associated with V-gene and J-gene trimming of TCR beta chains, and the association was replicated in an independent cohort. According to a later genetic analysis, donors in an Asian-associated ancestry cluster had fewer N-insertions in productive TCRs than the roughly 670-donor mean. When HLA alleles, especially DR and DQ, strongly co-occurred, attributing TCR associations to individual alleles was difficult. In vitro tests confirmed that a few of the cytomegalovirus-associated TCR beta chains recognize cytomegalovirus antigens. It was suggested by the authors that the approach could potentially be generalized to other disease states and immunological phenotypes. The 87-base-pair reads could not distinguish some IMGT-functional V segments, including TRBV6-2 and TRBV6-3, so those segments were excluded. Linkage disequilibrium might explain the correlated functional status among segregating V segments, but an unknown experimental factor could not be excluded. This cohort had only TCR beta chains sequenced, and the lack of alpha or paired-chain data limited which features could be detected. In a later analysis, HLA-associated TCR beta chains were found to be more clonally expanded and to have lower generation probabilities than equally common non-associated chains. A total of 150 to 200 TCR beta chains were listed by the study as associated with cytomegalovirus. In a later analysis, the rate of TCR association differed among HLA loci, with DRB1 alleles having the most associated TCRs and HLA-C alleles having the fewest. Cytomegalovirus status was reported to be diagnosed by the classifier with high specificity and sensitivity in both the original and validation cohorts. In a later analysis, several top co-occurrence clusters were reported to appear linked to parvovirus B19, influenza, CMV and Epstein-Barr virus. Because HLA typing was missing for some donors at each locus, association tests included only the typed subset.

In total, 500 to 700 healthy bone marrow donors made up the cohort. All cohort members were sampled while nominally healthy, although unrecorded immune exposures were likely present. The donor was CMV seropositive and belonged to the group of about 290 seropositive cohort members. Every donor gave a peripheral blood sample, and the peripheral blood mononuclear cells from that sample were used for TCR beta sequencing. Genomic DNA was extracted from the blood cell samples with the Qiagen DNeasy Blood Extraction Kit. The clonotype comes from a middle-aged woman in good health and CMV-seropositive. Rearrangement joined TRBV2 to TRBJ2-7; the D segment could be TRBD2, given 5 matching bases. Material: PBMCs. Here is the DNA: TGTGCCAGCAGATACGATCGGACTTCCAATTACGAGCAGTACTTC. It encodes CASRYDRTSNYEQYF. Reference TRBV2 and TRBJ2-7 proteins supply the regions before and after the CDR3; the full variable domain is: EPEVTQTPSHQVTQMGQEVILRCVPISNHLYFYWYRQILGQKVEFLVSFYNNEISEKSEIFDDQFSVERPDGSNFTLKIRSTKLEDSAMYFCASRYDRTSNYEQYFGPGTRLTVT.